These 23 T cell receptor beta chains were all obtained from the same sample, sequenced in a study of T cells after yellow fever vaccination. TCRdb called the 5' RACE reads again in MiXCR, with one record for every CDR3 protein. The profile shows under 95,000 distinct CDR3 sequences, more than 5.5% of them singletons. Specimen: CD8+ T cells sorted from PBMCs, collected approximately 11 days after the first yellow fever vaccination. These receptors were obtained from a man younger than 35 who received the YFV17D yellow fever vaccine.

This clonotype was picked up many times. The chain is built from TRBV12-3 or TRBV12-4 and TRBJ1-2, with a weak D call TRBD1 (5 bases). The CDR3 covers 13 residues. Trimming shortened V by 3 bases and J by 2 bases, and 7 bases separated the two germline ends. The CDR3 spells CASSFPGNYGYTF. The CDR3 nucleotides are TGTGCCAGCAGTTTCCCAGGGAACTATGGCTACACCTTC.

This clonotype was detected a few times. The chain recombines TRBV4-3 with TRBJ1-1; D uncertain. This CDR3 contains 19 residues. V lost 2 bases and J lost 5, with 27 bases in between. Germline V gives CDR1 LGHNA, CDR2 YSLEER. CDR3 loop: CASSQIGRTGSPWETEAFF. CDR3 in DNA: TGCGCCAGCAGCCAAATAGGTAGAACCGGGAGCCCCTGGGAGACTGAAGCTTTCTTT.

As concerns this clonotype: A read error may explain this, as a much larger clone is one base away. The J gene is TRBJ2-5, the V gene TRBV4-3, with no clear D. The germline CDR1 and CDR2 sequences are LGHNA and YSLEER. Trimming took 1 base from V and 5 from J, leaving 14 bases between them. The CDR3 extends over 15 amino acids. The CDR3 DNA is TGCGCCAGCAGCCAAGGTGCGTCCCTATGGGAGACCCAGTACTTC. Residues: CASSQGASLWETQYF.

The chain has TRBV7-2 and TRBJ2-1, with D uncertain. The CDR3 totals 13 residues. Germline CDR1 is SGHTA and CDR2 is FQGNSA. V dropped 0 bases and J dropped 7 bases, with 7 bases sitting between them. The CDR3 sequence: CASSLATRNEQFF. The DNA for the CDR3 is TGTGCCAGCAGCTTAGCGACCCGTAATGAGCAGTTCTTC.

There are a few counts of this clonotype. This sequence joins TRBV11-2 and TRBJ2-1; no firm D call. The V end lost 5 bases, the J end lost 0 bases, and 20 bases lay between the germline ends. The CDR3 loop spans 18 amino acids. Germline CDR1 and CDR2: SGHAT and FQNNGV. DNA for the CDR3: TGTGCCAGCAGCCATCCAAACCGACAAGAGAGCTCCTACAATGAGCAGTTCTTC. Its translation is CASSHPNRQESSYNEQFF.

This clonotype showed up just a few times. J is TRBJ2-2 and V is TRBV6-5, with D perhaps given as TRBD1 or TRBD2 (5 bases each). CDR3 length equals 17 residues. V was trimmed by 2 bases and J by 0 bases, leaving 13 bases between them. CDR1 is MNHEY and CDR2 is SVGAGI in the germline V gene. The CDR3 region has the DNA TGTGCCAGCAGTTACCGCGGGTGGGGGACGAACACCGGGGAGCTGTTTTTT. It codes for CASSYRGWGTNTGELFF.

This clonotype was counted many times. The chain uses TRBV7-2 and TRBJ2-1; no clear D. This CDR3 contains 11 residues. The V and J ends lost 4 bases and 3 bases respectively, with 1 base between them. The V gene's germline CDR1 is SGHTA and CDR2 FQGNSA. The CDR3 DNA reads as TGTGCCAGCAGCTACTACAATGAGCAGTTCTTC. Translating gives CASSYYNEQFF.

This clonotype came up many times. V usage is TRBV7-2 and J usage is TRBJ2-7; the match to TRBD1 covers 7 bases. V was pared by 5 bases and J by 5 bases, with 15 bases of the junction left unmatched. The CDR3 has 16 amino acids. Germline CDR1 is SGHTA and CDR2 is FQGNSA. The CDR3 nucleotides are TGTGCCAGCAGCCGAGTGGTTCCAGGGGGTTCCCACGAGCAGTACTTC. It encodes CASSRVVPGGSHEQYF.

This clonotype was recorded at least ten times. The rearrangement links TRBV5-6 to TRBJ2-7; 13 nucleotides match TRBD2. Trimming at V came to 3 bases and at J to 3 bases, leaving 6 bases not matched to a gene. From germline, CDR1 is SGHDT and CDR2 YYEEEE. The CDR3 length is 16 residues. DNA for the CDR3: TGTGCCAGCAGCTGGGAACTAGCGGGGGGGCTCTACGAGCAGTACGTC. Translation: CASSWELAGGLYEQYV.

The sample holds many counts of this clonotype. The chain carries TRBV9 and TRBJ1-6; D might be TRBD1 (5 bases). CDR1 and CDR2 from the germline V gene are SGDLS and YYNGEE. The CDR3 extends over 15 amino acids. V was trimmed by 0 bases and J by 9 bases, leaving 13 bases between them. CDR3 sequence: CASSVASQGGSPLHF. CDR3 bases: TGTGCCAGCAGCGTAGCTAGTCAGGGAGGTTCACCCCTCCACTTT. Supplemented by reference TRBV9 and TRBJ1-6, the full variable domain reads DSGVTQTPKHLITATGQRVTLRCSPRSGDLSVYWYQQSLDQGLQFLIQYYNGEERAKGNILERFSAQQFPDLHSELNLSSLELGDSALYFCASSVASQGGSPLHFGNGTRLTVT.

This clonotype was detected a few times. V gene TRBV23-1 combines with J gene TRBJ1-2; D is perhaps TRBD1 (5 bases). TRBV23-1 is assigned to the ORF class and has an uncertain function. This CDR3 spans 16 amino acids. V gave up 3 bases and J gave up 4 bases, with 18 bases separating them. The chain's CDR3 is CASSHPGRGDRYGYTF. CDR3 in DNA: TGCGCCAGCAGTCACCCGGGAAGGGGCGACCGCTATGGCTACACCTTC.

This chain joins TRBV28 and TRBJ2-2; D ambiguous. CDR3 length: 13 amino acids. With 1 base removed from V and 8 bases from J, the gap between germline ends came to 8 bases. CDR1 and CDR2 from the germline V gene are MDHEN and SYDVKM. The CDR3 DNA reads TGTGCCAGCAGTTTATCGGTCCTAGGGGAGCTGTTTTTT. Protein sequence: CASSLSVLGELFF.

This clonotype was seen repeatedly, ten times or more. The gene calls are TRBV9 and TRBJ2-7, with 10 nucleotides matching TRBD1. J was trimmed by 5 bases and V by 4 bases; bases with no gene match: 6. Germline V gene data show CDR1 as SGDLS and CDR2 as YYNGEE. The length of the CDR3 is 14 residues. The CDR3 bases are TGTGCCAGCAGCTCAGCCGGGACAGGGGACGAGCAGTACTTC. This codes for CASSSAGTGDEQYF.

Many counts were recorded for this clonotype. This chain joins TRBV20-1 and TRBJ2-1; weak D call: TRBD1 (6 bases). The CDR3 is 11 amino acids. Trimming took off 5 bases at V and 6 bases at J, with 8 bases between the two ends. Germline CDR1 DFQATT, CDR2 SNEGSKA (reference sequence). The CDR3 is CSAWTANEQFF. The CDR3 region has the DNA TGCAGTGCTTGGACAGCCAATGAGCAGTTCTTC.

This chain uses TRBV4-3 with TRBJ1-6; D is uncertain. CDR3 length: 18 residues. Deletions cut 1 base from V and 5 bases from J, with 18 bases between. Looked up from germline, CDR1 is LGHNA and CDR2 is YSLEER. The CDR3 nucleotides read TGCGCCAGCAGCCAAGCCCCCCCAGTAGGGAGGCATAATTCACCCCTCCACTTT. Its protein is CASSQAPPVGRHNSPLHF.

This clonotype was counted ten times or more. This chain uses TRBV7-2 with TRBJ2-7; 7 positions match TRBD2. V lost 2 bases and J lost 2; bases outside the gene matches: 3. CDR1 is SGHTA and CDR2 is FQGNSA in the germline V gene. The CDR3 loop spans 14 amino acids. The CDR3 protein is CASSLWGGAYEQYF. CDR3 nucleotides: TGTGCCAGCAGCTTATGGGGGGGTGCCTACGAGCAGTACTTC.

This clonotype was counted only a few times. V and J are TRBV19 and TRBJ2-1; 8 bases are shared with TRBD2. From germline, CDR1 is LNHDA and CDR2 SQIVND (reference sequence). Trimming removed 2 bases from V and 7 bases from J; junction bases left unmatched: 7. CDR3 length equals 15 residues. CDR3 DNA: TGTGCCAGTAGTATAAGCTCGGGGGGGCCGAATGAGCAGTTCTTC. Translating it yields CASSISSGGPNEQFF.

J is TRBJ1-2 and V is TRBV20-1, with D perhaps matching TRBD1 (6 bases). Germline CDR1 DFQATT, CDR2 SNEGSKA (reference sequence). The CDR3 runs 14 residues. The V end was cut by 6 bases, the J end by 8 bases, with 22 bases between. The CDR3 DNA sequence: TGCAGTGCGCAACGATGGACAGACCCTGGGGGCTACACCTTC. It encodes CSAQRWTDPGGYTF.

This clonotype was recorded many times. The chain couples TRBV10-3 to TRBJ2-1; either TRBD1 or TRBD2 may fit D (5 bases each). The germline CDR1 and CDR2 sequences are ENHRY and SYGVKD. The CDR3 totals 14 residues. V lost 2 bases, J lost 1 base, and 6 bases lay in between. This CDR3 is CAISEGGSYNEQFF. In DNA form, the CDR3 reads TGTGCCATCAGTGAGGGGGGTTCCTACAATGAGCAGTTCTTC.

The chain combines TRBV7-9 with TRBJ2-7, with 8 nucleotides matching TRBD1. The ends lost 6 bases at V and 7 bases at J; junction bases unmatched: 14. The CDR3 sequence is 15 residues long. Germline V lookup: CDR1 SEHNR, CDR2 FQNEAQ (reference sequence). The CDR3 is CASSRRDRPFQEQYF. As DNA, the CDR3 is TGTGCCAGCAGTCGCCGGGACAGGCCTTTTCAGGAGCAGTACTTC.

The chain carries TRBV12-3 or TRBV12-4 and TRBJ2-7, with unresolved D. With 2 bases removed from V and 3 bases from J, the gap between germline ends came to 8 bases. This CDR3 is 13 amino acids long. The CDR3 sequence: CASSLPMGYEQYF. In DNA, the CDR3 is TGTGCCAGCAGTTTACCTATGGGCTACGAGCAGTACTTC.

This clonotype was picked up many times. V and J are TRBV6-5 and TRBJ2-3; TRBD1 agrees at 8 bases. The germline V gene encodes CDR1 MNHEY and CDR2 SVGAGI. Trimming cost V 2 bases and J 4 bases; bases outside gene matches: 8. CDR3 length: 16 residues. In DNA, the CDR3 is TGTGCCAGCAGTTACGCGACAGGGGATGGAGCAGATACGCAGTATTTT. Protein: CASSYATGDGADTQYF.

The rearrangement joins TRBV12-3 or TRBV12-4 to TRBJ2-3; D is perhaps TRBD1 or TRBD2 (6 bases each). V gave up 5 bases and J gave up 0 bases, with 15 bases separating them. CDR3 size: 16 residues. The CDR3 here is CASSPLRGVSTDTQYF. CDR3 coding DNA: TGTGCCAGCAGTCCCCTAAGGGGGGTTAGCACAGATACGCAGTATTTT.